This T cell receptor beta chain was obtained from a study of Graves' ophthalmopathy and Graves' hyperthyroidism (dated by TCRdb to about 2018). Some background on the complete study: Peripheral blood was collected before any treatment was given, at the time of initial diagnosis. Following sampling, methimazole starting at 30 mg daily was administered to hyperthyroidism patients, and high-dose intravenous methylprednisolone was administered to ophthalmopathy patients. An independent validation cohort comprised some 19 hyperthyroidism patients and roughly 15 patients who later progressed from hyperthyroidism to ophthalmopathy. To explore V-J signatures distinguishing ophthalmopathy from hyperthyroidism, a discovery set of 100 patients (more than 40 ophthalmopathy, some 55 stable hyperthyroidism) was enrolled. The study used signatures of the TCR beta repertoire to tell Graves' ophthalmopathy apart from Graves' hyperthyroidism and to predict which patients would progress to ophthalmopathy. In roughly 6 hyperthyroidism patients, the T-cell repertoire of thyroid tissue was compared with the T-cell repertoire of blood. In total, 135 blood samples were TCR-sequenced: 40 to 45 ophthalmopathy, roughly 77 hyperthyroidism and about 17 hyperthyroidism-to-ophthalmopathy patients. The full study reports these points: Most expanded thyroid clonotypes with frequency above 0.001 were also detected in blood, suggesting blood repertoires may reflect the thyroid immune response. No statistical method was used to predetermine the sample size, and group allocation was not hidden from the investigators. In validation, the model predicted ophthalmopathy progression with more than 70% sensitivity and around 72% specificity; some 13 predicted patients were CT-confirmed with GO in a median of about 7.1 months. In cross-validation, the 13-signature model distinguished ophthalmopathy from stable hyperthyroidism with about 87% sensitivity and around 81% specificity, and in the test set the corresponding values were approximately 80% and 68%.

V is trimmed back by 4 bases and J by 3 bases, and the junction contains 5 bases that no gene match accounts for. CDR1 and CDR2 are drawn from the germline V gene: SGHDN, FVKESK. With termini counted, the CDR3 has 14 amino acids. The sequence is cut down to CDR3 DNA, 42 bases in frame from base 1. TCR beta CDR3 regions were amplified from RNA transcripts for repertoire sequencing. A first-round RT-PCR used HTBI primers with the Qiagen OneStep RT-PCR kit, followed by a second-round multiplex PCR, size selection and purification. Libraries were sequenced on an Illumina HiSeq2000 using paired-end 100 bp reads. As for the original processing: SOAPnuke was used to process the reads, removing any read that contained adapters or uncalled bases, had a mean Phred below 15, or lacked an exact match to the constant primer or identifier. High-quality paired reads were merged with COPE v1.2.5. Each unique nucleotide sequence was treated as a clonotype, and MiTCR v1.1 was used to align the clonotypes to the IMGT TRB V, D and J references. Only V-J combinations with frequency above 0.0001 were analysed, covering approximately 99% of repertoires. For each V-J combination, a TCR clonal expansion and chaos score was defined as F50 clonal expansion divided by the chaos observed in the TCRdist matrix. Welch's t-statistics and random forest were used to reduce the features to 13 V-J combinations, which were then used as input to a naive Bayes classifier. The similarity between thyroid and blood repertoires was quantified using the Morisita-Horn index. Clones were called with MiXCR by TCRdb after fastp trimmed the public reads at Q25, and only in-frame beta chains were retained. Rows matching on CDR3 protein sequence are summarized as one entry with the most common DNA and genes. The V and J calls, along with clone size, are taken from TCRdb and not from the paper's own processing. The sample table records about 740,000 distinct CDR3 sequences; 40% of these occur just once. 40% to 55% of the sample goes to the ten largest clones.

Ophthalmopathy patients were characterized by moderately to severely active disease, a Clinical Activity Score of at least 3, a NOSPECS grade of at least 4, and a disease duration under 3 months. Patients with other autoimmune diseases, uncontrolled infections, pregnancy or lactation were excluded. Clinical symptoms, serum thyroxine, TRAb, thyroid ultrasound and orbital computed tomography formed the basis of the diagnosis. Using Ficoll-Paque density gradient centrifugation, PBMCs were isolated from 9 to 10 ml of fresh peripheral blood. Trizol reagent was used to extract the total RNA, and its quality was then checked on an Agilent 2100 Bioanalyzer. With regard to this clonotype: Its antigen is not yet known. This CDR3 is missing its conserved last phenylalanine or tryptophan, likely due to a read error.

This TCR came from an adult man with Graves' ophthalmopathy. The chain is encoded by TRBV14 joined to TRBJ2-7, and 8 junctional nucleotides match TRBD1. The material sequenced was peripheral blood. The CDR3 protein: CASSLPGQDYEQYL. Read as DNA, the sequence is TGTGCCAGCAGCCTTCCGGGACAGGACTACGAGCAGTACTTG.